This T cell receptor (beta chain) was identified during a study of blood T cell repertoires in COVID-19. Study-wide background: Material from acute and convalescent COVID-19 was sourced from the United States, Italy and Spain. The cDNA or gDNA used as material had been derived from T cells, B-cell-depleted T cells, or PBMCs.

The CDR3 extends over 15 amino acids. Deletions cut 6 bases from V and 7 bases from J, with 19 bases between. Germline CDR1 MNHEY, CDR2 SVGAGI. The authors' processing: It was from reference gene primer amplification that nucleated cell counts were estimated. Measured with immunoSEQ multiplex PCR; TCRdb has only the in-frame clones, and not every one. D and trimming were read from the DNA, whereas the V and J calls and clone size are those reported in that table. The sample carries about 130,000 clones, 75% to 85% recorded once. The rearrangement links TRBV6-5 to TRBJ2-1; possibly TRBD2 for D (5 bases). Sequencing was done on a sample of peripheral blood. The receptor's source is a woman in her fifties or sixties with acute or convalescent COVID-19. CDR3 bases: TGTGCCAGCAGCCCCGGACTTGAGGGTATGAATGAGCAGTTCTTC. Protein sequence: CASSPGLEGMNEQFF.